This T cell receptor beta chain was observed in a study of shared clonotypes between healthy human individuals. Study at large: Two women and a few men aged 18 to 49 made up the donors. Study findings and constraints: The genetic and exposure-history diversity represented was limited by few donors.

About this clone: Its antigen is unidentified.

Donors, healthy HIV-negative adults, lacked recent acute infections or vaccinations. The table came from immunoSEQ multiplex PCR; TCRdb's copy has only in-frame clones and leaves some out. The sample lists some 1 million clones; roughly 75% were seen once. Trimming shortened V by 4 bases and J by 6 bases, and 14 bases separated the two germline ends. Per germline, CDR1 SEHNR and CDR2 FQNEAQ (reference sequence). The CDR3 has 14 amino acids. The receptor was isolated from a man aged 18 to 35 in good health. The sequenced sample consisted of memory CD4+ T cells sorted from blood. Subset of the sample: CD45RA-negative fraction. The chain carries TRBV7-9 and TRBJ2-3; D may match TRBD1 or TRBD2 (6 bases each). CDR3 amino acids: CASSSEKGGDTQYF. The CDR3 DNA reads as TGTGCCAGCAGCTCCGAAAAGGGGGGTGATACGCAGTATTTT.